The 13 T cell receptor beta chains listed next were all sequenced from one sample in a study of control samples from healthy donors and cancer patients. Clones were read by immunoSEQ multiplex PCR, and TCRdb kept only the in-frame ones, dropping some. The repertoire holds approximately 150,000 clones, roughly 94% seen once, with approximately 1.5% in the top ten. The sequenced sample was blood. These receptors originate from a woman between 18 and 29 years old in good health.

This chain uses TRBV6-2 or TRBV6-3 with TRBJ2-7, with 10 bases identical to TRBD1. Trimming took 6 bases from V and 4 from J; bases not matched to a gene: 12. Germline loops: CDR1 MNHEY, CDR2 SVGEGT. This CDR3 has 16 residues. The CDR3 coding sequence is TGTGCCAGCAGCTCGCCGGGACAGGGGCGGAAGTACGAGCAGTACTTC. Amino acid sequence: CASSSPGQGRKYEQYF.

In its sample, this clone was seen a few times. The gene calls are TRBV11-2 and TRBJ1-2; D is unclear. Germline V gene sequence: CDR1 SGHAT, CDR2 FQNNGV. V lost 0 bases and J 2 bases, leaving 1 base between the germline ends. The length of the CDR3 is 12 residues. CDR3 loop: CASSLENYGYTF. The CDR3 DNA reads as TGTGCCAGCAGCTTAGAAAACTATGGCTACACCTTC. The full variable domain, its missing parts supplied by reference TRBV11-2 and TRBJ1-2, is EAGVAQSPRYKIIEKRQSVAFWCNPISGHATLYWYQQILGQGPKLLIQFQNNGVVDDSQLPKDRFSAERLKGVDSTLKIQPAKLEDSAVYLCASSLENYGYTFGSGTRLTVV.

Comments on this clone: In the same sample, other DNA sequences code for this CDR3. The V and J genes are TRBV3-1 (or the pseudogene TRBV3-2) and TRBJ1-2; D is unresolved. Germline CDR1 reads LGHDT; CDR2 reads YNNKEL (reference sequence). The CDR3 extends over 13 amino acids. The V end lost 3 bases, the J end lost 4 bases, and 9 bases lay between the germline ends. The CDR3 reads CASSQGTGYGYTF. The CDR3 DNA follows: TGTGCCAGCAGCCAGGGAACGGGCTATGGCTACACCTTC.

The chain uses TRBV28 and TRBJ2-7; the D is unclear. The V gene lost 6 bases and the J gene lost 0 bases, with 12 bases spanning the gap. From germline, CDR1 is MDHEN and CDR2 SYDVKM. This CDR3 is built from 14 residues. The CDR3 DNA is TGTGCCAGCAGCCCTGACGGTTCCTCCTACGAGCAGTACTTC. Translation: CASSPDGSSYEQYF.

Points on this clone: Other DNA sequences in this specimen translate into the identical CDR3. V gene TRBV29-1 combines with J gene TRBJ2-1; 8 bases agree with TRBD2. This CDR3 contains 13 residues. Trimming removed 4 bases from V and 3 bases from J; junction bases left unmatched: 2. In germline, CDR1 is SQVTM, CDR2 ANQGSEA. CDR3 nucleotides: TGCAGCGTTGTGAGCGGGGGCTACAATGAGCAGTTCTTC. This translates into CSVVSGGYNEQFF.

V usage is TRBV13 and J usage is TRBJ1-2; D remains unclear. Germline V gene data show CDR1 as PRHDT and CDR2 as FYEKMQ (reference sequence). The CDR3 contains 14 residues. V was clipped by 2 bases and J by 5 bases, with 12 bases between them. The CDR3 sequence is CASSLLRGSYGYTF. The CDR3 nucleotides are TGTGCCAGCAGCTTATTACGAGGGTCTTATGGCTACACCTTC. Supplemented by reference TRBV13 and TRBJ1-2, the full variable domain reads AAGVIQSPRHLIKEKRETATLKCYPIPRHDTVYWYQQGPGQDPQFLISFYEKMQSDKGSIPDRFSAQQFSDYHSELNMSSLELGDSALYFCASSLLRGSYGYTFGSGTRLTVV.

The chain combines TRBV12-5 with TRBJ1-1, with D uncertain. V was cut by 3 bases and J by 0 bases, with 17 bases left in between. Germline V CDR1 and CDR2: LGHNT, FRNRAP. This CDR3 is 17 amino acids long. The DNA of the CDR3 is TGTGCTAGTGGTTTAATCGTCTCCGGGATAATGAACACTGAAGCTTTCTTT. Residues: CASGLIVSGIMNTEAFF.

The chain has TRBV7-9 and TRBJ2-3; possibly TRBD1 for D (5 bases). Germline V lookup: CDR1 SEHNR, CDR2 FQNEAQ (reference sequence). Trimming took off 3 bases at V and 1 base at J, with 17 bases between the two ends. There are 17 residues in the CDR3. For the CDR3, the DNA is TGTGCCAGCAGCTTCTCGCAGGGTCTGACGGGCACAGATACGCAGTATTTT. Residues: CASSFSQGLTGTDTQYF.

This clone showed up just once. This chain links TRBV6-5 with TRBJ1-3; tentative D call: TRBD1 (5 bases). The CDR3 is made up of 14 amino acids. V was cut by 8 bases and J by 4 bases, with 15 bases left in between. CDR1 is MNHEY, CDR2 SVGAGI, per germline. The CDR3 DNA follows: TGTGCCAGCCTAGGTTGGGGGGACGGAAACACCATATATTTT. Protein: CASLGWGDGNTIYF.

As for this clone: This specimen includes other DNA sequences encoding the same CDR3. This sequence joins TRBV5-1 and TRBJ1-1, with TRBD1 matching over 7 bases. Per the germline V gene, CDR1 is SGHRS and CDR2 is YFSETQ. This CDR3 region has 14 residues. V shed 3 bases and J 2 bases; nucleotides not matched to a gene: 4. CDR3 loop: CASSWGQSNTEAFF. The CDR3 DNA reads TGCGCCAGCAGCTGGGGACAGTCTAACACTGAAGCTTTCTTT.

The chain is built from TRBV5-5 and TRBJ1-1, with no clear D. The length of the CDR3 is 15 residues. Per the germline V gene, CDR1 is SGHKS and CDR2 is YYEKEE (reference sequence). V was trimmed by 4 bases and J by 4 bases, leaving 17 bases between them. The CDR3 loop reads CASSAYPGGGTEAFF. CDR3 nucleotides: TGTGCCAGCAGCGCTTATCCTGGAGGAGGCACTGAAGCTTTCTTT.

This sequence joins TRBV4-1 and TRBJ2-1, with TRBD2 identical over 8 bases. From germline, CDR1 is MGHRA and CDR2 YSYEKL. J lost 4 bases, V lost 1 base, and 3 bases had no gene match. The CDR3 is 15 residues long. CDR3 in DNA: TGCGCCAGCAGCCAAGTACTAGCGGCATACAATGAGCAGTTCTTC. Amino acids: CASSQVLAAYNEQFF.

The chain carries TRBV2 and TRBJ1-4; TRBD1 aligns across 7 bases. The CDR3 covers 14 residues. Per the germline V gene, CDR1 is SNHLY and CDR2 is FYNNEI. V was clipped by 7 bases and J by 1 base; unmatched bases: 3. In DNA form, the CDR3 reads TGTGCCAGCAACCCAGGGGGAACTAATGAAAAACTGTTTTTT. This encodes CASNPGGTNEKLFF. The whole variable domain, filled in from reference TRBV2 and TRBJ1-4, reads EPEVTQTPSHQVTQMGQEVILRCVPISNHLYFYWYRQILGQKVEFLVSFYNNEISEKSEIFDDQFSVERPDGSNFTLKIRSTKLEDSAMYFCASNPGGTNEKLFFGSGTQLSVL.